This TCR beta chain comes out of a study of shared clonotypes between healthy human individuals. Study-wide findings and caveats: Naive subsets, compared against memory subsets, generally had larger estimated richness values.

About this clone: Its antigen is currently unknown.

Germline CDR1 and CDR2: SEHNR and FQNEAQ (reference sequence). The CDR3 is 14 residues long. As originally analysed: Filtering differed since immunoSEQ provided only junctions, with no quality scores. Profiling relied on immunoSEQ multiplex PCR, and the TCRdb table lists in-frame clones only, not all of them. For V, J and clone size, that table is used; D and trimming come from the DNA. The sample includes 400,000 to 600,000 clones, more than 95% of them seen just once. The sample consisted of naive CD4+ T cells sorted from blood. Subset noted: CD45RA+ positively selected. The origin of this receptor is a woman in her 30s in good health. The V gene is TRBV7-9, the J gene TRBJ2-5, with 9 bases that match TRBD1. The closer fit of TRBJ2-7 to the DNA end suggests the J call may be wrong. The CDR3 nucleotides are TGTGCCAGCAGCCAGACAGGGGGCTCCTACGAGCAGTACTTC. It codes for CASSQTGGSYEQYF.